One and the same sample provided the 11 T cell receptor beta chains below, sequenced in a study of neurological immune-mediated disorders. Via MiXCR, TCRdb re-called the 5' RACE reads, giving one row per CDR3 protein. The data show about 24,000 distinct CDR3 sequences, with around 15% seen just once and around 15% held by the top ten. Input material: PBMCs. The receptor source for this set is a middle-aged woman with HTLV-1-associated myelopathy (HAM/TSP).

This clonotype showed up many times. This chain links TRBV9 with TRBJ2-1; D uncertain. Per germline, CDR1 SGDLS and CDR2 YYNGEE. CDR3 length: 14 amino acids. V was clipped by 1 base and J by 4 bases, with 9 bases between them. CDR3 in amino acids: CASSVRVEYNEQFF. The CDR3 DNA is TGTGCCAGCAGCGTACGGGTGGAGTACAATGAGCAGTTCTTC.

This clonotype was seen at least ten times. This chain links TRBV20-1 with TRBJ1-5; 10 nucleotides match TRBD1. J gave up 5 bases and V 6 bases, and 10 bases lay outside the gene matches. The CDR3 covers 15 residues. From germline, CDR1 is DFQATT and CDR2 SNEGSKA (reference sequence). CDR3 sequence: CSAPRLGTGDQPQHF. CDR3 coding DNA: TGCAGTGCGCCGAGACTCGGGACAGGGGATCAGCCCCAGCATTTT.

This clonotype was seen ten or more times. CDR3 residues: CASSLVTTDTQYF. For the CDR3, the DNA is TGTGCCAGCAGTTTAGTGACAACGGATACGCAGTATTTT. The chain joins TRBV12-3 or TRBV12-4 to TRBJ2-3; no clear D gene. Between the trimmed V and J ends, which lost 1 base and 6 bases, there was a span of 8 bases. The CDR3 sequence is 13 residues long.

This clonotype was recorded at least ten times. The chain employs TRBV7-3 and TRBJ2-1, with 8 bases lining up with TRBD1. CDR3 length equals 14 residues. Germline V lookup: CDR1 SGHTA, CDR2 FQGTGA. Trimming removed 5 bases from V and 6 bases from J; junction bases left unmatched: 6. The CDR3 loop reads CASSTLTGANEQFF. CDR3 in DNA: TGTGCCAGCAGCACTTTGACAGGGGCCAATGAGCAGTTCTTC.

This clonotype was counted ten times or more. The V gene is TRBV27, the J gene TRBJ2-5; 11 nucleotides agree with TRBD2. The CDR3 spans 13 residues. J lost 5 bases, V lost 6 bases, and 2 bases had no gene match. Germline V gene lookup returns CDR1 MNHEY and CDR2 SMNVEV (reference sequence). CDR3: CASSGTSGETQYF. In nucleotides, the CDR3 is TGTGCCAGCAGCGGGACTAGCGGCGAGACCCAGTACTTC.

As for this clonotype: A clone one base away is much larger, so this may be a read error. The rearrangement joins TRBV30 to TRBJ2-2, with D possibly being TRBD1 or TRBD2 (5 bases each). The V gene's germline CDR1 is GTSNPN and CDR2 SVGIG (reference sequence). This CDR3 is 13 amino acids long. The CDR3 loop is CAWDWVDTGEPFF. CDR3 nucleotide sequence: TGTGCCTGGGACTGGGTGGACACCGGGGAGCCGTTTTTT.

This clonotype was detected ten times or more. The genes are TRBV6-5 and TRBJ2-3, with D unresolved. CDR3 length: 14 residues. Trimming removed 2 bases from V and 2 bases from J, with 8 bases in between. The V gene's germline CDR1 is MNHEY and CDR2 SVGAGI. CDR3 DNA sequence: TGTGCCAGCAGTTACAGGGATAACACAGATACGCAGTATTTT. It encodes CASSYRDNTDTQYF.

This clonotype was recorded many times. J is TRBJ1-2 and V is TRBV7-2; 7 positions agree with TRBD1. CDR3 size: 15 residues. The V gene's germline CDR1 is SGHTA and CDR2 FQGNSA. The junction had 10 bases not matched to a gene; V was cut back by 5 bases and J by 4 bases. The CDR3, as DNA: TGTGCCAGCAGCACACCGACCGGGACAGCCTATGGCTACACCTTC. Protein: CASSTPTGTAYGYTF.

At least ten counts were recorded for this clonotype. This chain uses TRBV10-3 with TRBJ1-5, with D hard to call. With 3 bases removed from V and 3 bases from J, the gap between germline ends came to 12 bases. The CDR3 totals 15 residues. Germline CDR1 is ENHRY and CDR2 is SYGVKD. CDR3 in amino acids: CAISDRSRPNQPQHF. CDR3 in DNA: TGTGCCATCAGTGATAGGTCCAGGCCCAATCAGCCCCAGCATTTT.

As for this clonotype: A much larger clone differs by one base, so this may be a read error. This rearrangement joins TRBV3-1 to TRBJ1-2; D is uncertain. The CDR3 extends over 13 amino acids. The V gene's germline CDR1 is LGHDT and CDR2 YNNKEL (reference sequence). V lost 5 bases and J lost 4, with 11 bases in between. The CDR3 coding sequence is TGTGCCAGCAGCGATGAGAGACCCTATGGCTACACCTTC. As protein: CASSDERPYGYTF.

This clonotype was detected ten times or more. This CDR3 is CSAPQRGGSRTDTQYF. The DNA for the CDR3 is TGCAGTGCTCCCCAACGGGGGGGGTCAAGGACAGATACGCAGTATTTT. The V gene is TRBV20-1, the J gene TRBJ2-3, with 8 positions matching TRBD2. The CDR3 sequence is 16 residues long. Germline CDR1 is DFQATT and CDR2 is SNEGSKA (reference sequence). The ends lost 5 bases at V and 3 bases at J; junction bases unmatched: 13.